The 22 T cell receptor beta chains below come from one sample, sequenced in a study of blood T cell repertoires in COVID-19. Repertoires were generated with immunoSEQ multiplex PCR, while TCRdb's copy carries only in-frame clones and drops some. The sample consists of approximately 260,000 clones, around 90% of them appearing once. What was sequenced was PBMCs or T cells enriched from blood (not recorded which). All receptors derive from a woman between 25 and 40 years old with acute COVID-19.

The chain joins TRBV7-2 to TRBJ2-7; TRBD2 matches 8 bases. The J segment lost 2 bases and the V segment lost 5 bases, leaving 14 bases of the junction unmatched. The CDR3 extends over 17 amino acids. Germline loops: CDR1 SGHTA, CDR2 FQGNSA. The CDR3, as DNA: TGTGCCAGCAGCACAGCGAGCTTTGCGGGGGGTGCCTACGAGCAGTACTTC. Translated: CASSTASFAGGAYEQYF.

CDR3 residues: CASSYKGESYEQYF. Written as DNA, the CDR3 is TGTGCCAGCAGTTATAAGGGGGAGTCCTACGAGCAGTACTTC. V is TRBV6-2 or TRBV6-3 and J is TRBJ2-7; weak D call: TRBD1 (6 bases). This CDR3 has 14 residues. V gave up 3 bases and J gave up 1 base, with 10 bases separating them. CDR1 and CDR2 from the germline V gene are MNHEY and SVGEGT.

In its sample, this clone was seen a few times. The CDR3 bases are TGCGCCAGCAGACAACCGGGACAGGGGAATTCACCCCTCCACTTT. Translating it yields CASRQPGQGNSPLHF. The chain recombines TRBV4-1 with TRBJ1-6; TRBD1 matches 10 bases. Germline CDR1 is MGHRA and CDR2 is YSYEKL. This CDR3 region has 15 residues. J lost 7 bases, V lost 6 bases, and 6 bases had no gene match.

In its sample, this clone was seen once. The V call is TRBV2, the J call TRBJ2-1; perhaps TRBD1 as D (6 bases). The CDR3 sequence is 14 residues long. Between the trimmed V and J ends, which lost 4 bases and 7 bases, there was a span of 14 bases. Germline values: CDR1 SNHLY, CDR2 FYNNEI. The CDR3 DNA sequence: TGTGCCAGCAGTGGATACAGGGTTAGGAATGAGCAGTTCTTC. This translates into CASSGYRVRNEQFF.

This clone was seen a handful of times. Here the CDR3 reads CASSRSGGAGTDTQYF. The CDR3 region has the DNA TGTGCCAGCAGCCGTAGCGGGGGGGCAGGGACAGATACGCAGTATTTT. This sequence joins TRBV11-2 and TRBJ2-3; 11 positions agree with TRBD2. From germline, CDR1 is SGHAT and CDR2 FQNNGV. This CDR3 is built from 16 residues. The V and J ends lost 5 bases and 3 bases, in that order; junction bases with no gene match: 7. The full variable domain, its missing parts supplied by reference TRBV11-2 and TRBJ2-3, is EAGVAQSPRYKIIEKRQSVAFWCNPISGHATLYWYQQILGQGPKLLIQFQNNGVVDDSQLPKDRFSAERLKGVDSTLKIQPAKLEDSAVYLCASSRSGGAGTDTQYFGPGTRLTVL.

The gene calls are TRBV5-1 and TRBJ2-1; 10 bases are shared with TRBD1. V dropped 4 bases and J dropped 9; count of bases not matched to a gene: 13. The CDR3 runs 16 residues. Germline lookup yields CDR1 SGHRS and CDR2 YFSETQ. This CDR3 is CASSGSGTGARAEQFF. The DNA of the CDR3 is TGCGCCAGCAGCGGATCCGGGACAGGGGCCCGGGCTGAGCAGTTCTTC. Combining the CDR3 with reference TRBV5-1 and TRBJ2-1 gives the whole variable domain KAGVTQTPRYLIKTRGQQVTLSCSPISGHRSVSWYQQTPGQGLQFLFEYFSETQRNKGNFPGRFSGRQFSNSRSEMNVSTLELGDSALYLCASSGSGTGARAEQFFGPGTRLTVL.

This chain connects TRBV20-1 to TRBJ2-1; D is unresolved. Trimming cost V 5 bases and J 8 bases, with 10 bases left between them. From germline, CDR1 is DFQATT and CDR2 SNEGSKA (reference sequence). This CDR3 is 11 amino acids long. CDR3 nucleotide sequence: TGCAGTGCTGCGACTGCCTATGAGCAGTTCTTC. It codes for CSAATAYEQFF.

The count of this clone is one. V and J are TRBV4-2 and TRBJ2-7, with D maybe TRBD2 (5 bases). V lost 0 bases to trimming and J lost 2 bases, with 14 bases between them. Germline CDR1 LGHNA, CDR2 YNFKEQ. CDR3 length: 16 amino acids. In DNA, the CDR3 is TGTGCCAGCAGCCAAGATTATCGGGGTACCGCCTACGAGCAGTACTTC. It encodes CASSQDYRGTAYEQYF.

About this clone itself: The sample carries other DNA sequences with the same CDR3. The chain recombines TRBV5-1 with TRBJ1-1; 9 bases agree with TRBD1. The CDR3 has 14 residues. CDR1 and CDR2 (germline): SGHRS, YFSETQ. The junction had 4 bases not matched to a gene; V was cut back by 3 bases and J by 4 bases. In DNA form, the CDR3 reads TGCGCCAGCAGCTCGGGACAGGGTGGCACTGAAGCTTTCTTT. Translation gives CASSSGQGGTEAFF.

This rearrangement joins TRBV19 to TRBJ1-1, with 7 nucleotides matching TRBD1. From germline, CDR1 is LNHDA and CDR2 SQIVND (reference sequence). The CDR3 runs 13 residues. Trimming removed 10 bases from V and 3 bases from J; junction bases left unmatched: 8. The CDR3 loop reads CATKDRFYTEAFF. The CDR3, as DNA: TGTGCCACCAAGGACAGGTTCTACACTGAAGCTTTCTTT.

This clone was seen only a few times. The chain links TRBV7-9 to TRBJ2-2; D remains ambiguous. The V and J ends lost 2 bases and 4 bases respectively, with 5 bases between them. Germline loops: CDR1 SEHNR, CDR2 FQNEAQ (reference sequence). The CDR3 runs to 13 residues. The CDR3 coding sequence is TGTGCCAGCAGCTTACTAGGCACCGGGGAGCTGTTTTTT. It encodes CASSLLGTGELFF.

The chain uses TRBV3-1 (or the pseudogene TRBV3-2) and TRBJ1-3, with 7 nucleotides matching TRBD1. The CDR3 extends over 15 amino acids. V lost 4 bases, J lost 1 base, and 4 bases stayed unmatched. The germline CDR1 and CDR2 sequences are LGHDT and YNNKEL (reference sequence). The CDR3 is CASSRGQSSGNTIYF. The CDR3 DNA is TGTGCCAGCAGCCGGGGACAGTCATCTGGAAACACCATATATTTT.

The chain carries TRBV2 and TRBJ2-2; no clear D gene. Between the trimmed V and J ends, which lost 4 bases and 1 base, there was a span of 4 bases. This CDR3 contains 13 residues. Germline lookup yields CDR1 SNHLY and CDR2 FYNNEI. The CDR3 loop reads CASSGQNTGELFF. The CDR3 coding sequence is TGTGCCAGCAGTGGACAGAACACCGGGGAGCTGTTTTTT.

This chain joins TRBV5-4 and TRBJ2-7, with TRBD1 matching over 7 bases. The CDR3 length is 14 residues. Germline CDR1 and CDR2: SGHNT and YYREEE (reference sequence). Germline trimming cut 4 bases from V and 3 bases from J; bases unmatched to any gene: 7. CDR3 amino acids: CASSTETGNYEQYF. CDR3 sequence (DNA): TGTGCCAGCAGCACCGAGACAGGGAACTACGAGCAGTACTTC.

This chain uses TRBV18 with TRBJ2-7; 10 bases align to TRBD2. The length of the CDR3 is 15 residues. The V gene's germline CDR1 is KGHSH and CDR2 LQKENI. J was trimmed by 5 bases and V by 2 bases; bases with no gene match: 6. CDR3 amino acids: CASSPIAGGFHEQYF. Here the CDR3 DNA reads TGTGCCAGCTCACCAATAGCGGGAGGTTTCCACGAGCAGTACTTC.

CDR3 sequence: CASSDGLSPLHF. The DNA for the CDR3 is TGTGCCAGCAGTGACGGACTTTCACCCCTCCACTTT. The V call is TRBV2, the J call TRBJ1-6; no definite D call. Between the trimmed V and J ends, which lost 3 bases and 9 bases, there was a span of 6 bases. The length of the CDR3 is 12 residues. The germline V gene encodes CDR1 SNHLY and CDR2 FYNNEI.

As for this clone: The identical CDR3 is also encoded by other nucleotide sequences in the sample. The V call is TRBV12-3 or TRBV12-4, the J call TRBJ2-1; tentative D call: TRBD1 (5 bases). The CDR3 loop spans 13 amino acids. V shed 3 bases and J shed 7 bases, with 10 bases lying between them. This CDR3 reads CASSFFSGNEQFF. CDR3 in DNA: TGTGCCAGCAGTTTCTTCTCAGGGAATGAGCAGTTCTTC.

This clone was seen a few times. The rearrangement uses TRBV4-1 and TRBJ1-4; 10 nucleotides match TRBD1. V dropped 5 bases and J dropped 8; count of bases not matched to a gene: 5. The CDR3 is made up of 14 amino acids. CDR1 and CDR2 (germline): MGHRA, YSYEKL. The CDR3 DNA reads TGCGCCAGCAGCAGGACAGGGGGAAGCGAAAAACTGTTTTTT. Translating gives CASSRTGGSEKLFF.

The rearrangement uses TRBV2 and TRBJ1-3; tentative D call: TRBD1 (5 bases). The CDR3 contains 14 residues. In germline, CDR1 is SNHLY, CDR2 FYNNEI. Trimming took off 5 bases at V and 3 bases at J, with 11 bases between the two ends. The CDR3 sequence is CASSIRQLGNTIYF. The CDR3 coding sequence is TGTGCCAGCAGTATTCGACAGCTTGGAAACACCATATATTTT.

The chain employs TRBV14 and TRBJ1-3; no firm D call. Germline lookup yields CDR1 SGHDN and CDR2 FVKESK. Trimming took 0 bases from V and 4 from J, leaving 22 bases between them. The CDR3 sequence is 19 residues long. CDR3 in amino acids: CASSQDLPGIRSEGNTIYF. The DNA for the CDR3 is TGTGCCAGCAGCCAAGACCTCCCCGGGATACGCTCTGAGGGAAACACCATATATTTT.

The V call is TRBV10-3, the J call TRBJ2-1; 9 bases align to TRBD2. CDR3 length equals 15 residues. Germline CDR1 is ENHRY and CDR2 is SYGVKD. J gave up 2 bases and V 6 bases, and 5 bases lay outside the gene matches. The CDR3 DNA reads as TGTGCCATCAGGAGCGCGGGGGGGGCCTACAATGAGCAGTTCTTC. It is translated as CAIRSAGGAYNEQFF.

The rearrangement joins TRBV30 to TRBJ1-1; 10 bases line up with TRBD1. CDR1 is GTSNPN, CDR2 SVGIG, per germline (reference sequence). With 7 bases clipped from V and 3 bases from J, the junction kept 5 bases outside the gene matches. This CDR3 comprises 13 residues. The CDR3 loop reads CASRTGGDTEAFF. CDR3 bases: TGTGCCTCCCGGACAGGGGGGGACACTGAAGCTTTCTTT.